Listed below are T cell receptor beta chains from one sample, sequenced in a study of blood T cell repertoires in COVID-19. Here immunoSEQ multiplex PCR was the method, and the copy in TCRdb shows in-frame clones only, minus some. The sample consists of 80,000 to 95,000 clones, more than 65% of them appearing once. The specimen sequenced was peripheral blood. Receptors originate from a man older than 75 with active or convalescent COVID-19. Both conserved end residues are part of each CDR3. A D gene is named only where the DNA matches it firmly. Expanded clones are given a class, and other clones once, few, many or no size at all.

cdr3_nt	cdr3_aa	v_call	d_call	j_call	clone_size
TGTGCCAGCAGCGTCACCCGGGGTGGGGAAGCTTTCTTT	CASSVTRGGEAFF	TRBV11-2	.	TRBJ1-1	once
TGTGCCAGCAGCCAAGATCTTGTGAACTATGGCTACACCTTC	CASSQDLVNYGYTF	TRBV14	.	TRBJ1-2	.
TGTGCCAGCAGTGCCTCGACAGGTATGAACACTGAAGCTTTCTTT	CASSASTGMNTEAFF	TRBV28	.	TRBJ1-1	.
TGTGCCAGCAGCTTAAGCACCCTCTCTGGAAACACCATATATTTT	CASSLSTLSGNTIYF	TRBV5-4	.	TRBJ1-3	.
TGTGCCAGTAGTTCTTTGGGGGCAGTCTATGGCTACACCTTC	CASSSLGAVYGYTF	TRBV19	.	TRBJ1-2	.
TGTGCCAGCAGCTTTCCAGCGGGGGGGCGAGGCACAGATACGCAGTATTTT	CASSFPAGGRGTDTQYF	TRBV7-2	TRBD2	TRBJ2-3	once
TGTGCCAGCAGTTTACCCGGGGGTGGCTACACCTTC	CASSLPGGGYTF	TRBV27	.	TRBJ1-2	.
TGTGCCAGCAGTTACCCGGACAGGGCACGAGAGACCCAGTACTTC	CASSYPDRARETQYF	TRBV6-5	TRBD1	TRBJ2-5	.
TGTGCCAGCAGTTACAGGCGGAACTATGGCTACACCTTC	CASSYRRNYGYTF	TRBV6-5	.	TRBJ1-2	many
TGTGCCAGCTCAAGCAACACAGGGGGCGCGGGCACTGAAGCTTTCTTT	CASSSNTGGAGTEAFF	TRBV18	TRBD1	TRBJ1-1	.
TGCAGCGCTTACCGGCCCGGGGAGGATGGCTACACCTTC	CSAYRPGEDGYTF	TRBV29-1	.	TRBJ1-2	.
TGTGCCACCAGCAGGAACCAGGGGGACAACAATCAGCCCCAGCATTTT	CATSRNQGDNNQPQHF	TRBV15	TRBD1	TRBJ1-5	.
TGTGCCAGCAGCCAAGTGCGACTAGCGGGGAACACCGGGGAGCTGTTTTTT	CASSQVRLAGNTGELFF	TRBV3-1/TRBV3-2	TRBD2	TRBJ2-2	.
TGTGCCAGCAGCTTAAAAAGCGGGGGCCTCCAGTACTTC	CASSLKSGGLQYF	TRBV7-8	TRBD2	TRBJ2-5	.
TGTGCCAGCAGACCTCGGGCGGGGTTATACTACGGGGAGCTGTTTTTT	CASRPRAGLYYGELFF	TRBV28	.	TRBJ2-2	.
TGTGCCAGCAGCAAGAAAGACAGGGCAAATGAGCAGTTCTTC	CASSKKDRANEQFF	TRBV21-1	.	TRBJ2-1	.
TGTGCCAGTAGTATGACGAGGGAGACCCAGTACTTC	CASSMTRETQYF	TRBV19	.	TRBJ2-5	.
TGTGCCAGCAGTTTAACGGACACTGAAGCTTTCTTT	CASSLTDTEAFF	TRBV28	.	TRBJ1-1	.
TGTGCCAGCAGCGCCTACCCTCAAGAGACCCAGTACTTC	CASSAYPQETQYF	TRBV7-3	.	TRBJ2-5	.
TGTGCCAGCAGCTCCGGGGAGGGACGAGGCTACACCTTC	CASSSGEGRGYTF	TRBV6-5	.	TRBJ1-2	once
TGCAGCGTTTTTCGTGCTGGGGCCAACGTCCTGACTTTC	CSVFRAGANVLTF	TRBV29-1	.	TRBJ2-6	.
TGTGCCAGCAGCTTGCTGGACAGGGACTTTGAAAAACTGTTTTTT	CASSLLDRDFEKLFF	TRBV5-5	TRBD1	TRBJ1-4	.
TGCGCCAGCAGCCCGGGTGAGGGCTCTGGGGCCAACGTCCTGACTTTC	CASSPGEGSGANVLTF	TRBV5-1	.	TRBJ2-6	.
TGTGCTAGTGGGCGGGCCGAAAGCCGTGGCTACACCTTC	CASGRAESRGYTF	TRBV12-5	.	TRBJ1-2	.
TGCAGCGTTGAAGGGCAGGGCACCGGCTACGAGCAGTACTTC	CSVEGQGTGYEQYF	TRBV29-1	.	TRBJ2-7	once
TGCAGTGTGCAGTCAAACTATGGCTACACCTTC	CSVQSNYGYTF	TRBV20-1	.	TRBJ1-2	.
TGTGCCATCAGTGAATTAGCGGGGGCTGATGAGCAGTTCTTC	CAISELAGADEQFF	TRBV10-3	TRBD2	TRBJ2-1	.
TGTGCCAGCACCAAGGAGGCGACGGCGACTTTCTTT	CASTKEATATFF	TRBV12-3/TRBV12-4	.	TRBJ1-1	once
TGCGCCAGCAGTACGATGGACAGGAGGGTGATCTTC	CASSTMDRRVIF	TRBV10-1	.	TRBJ2-7	once
TGCAGCGTTGGCAGGGGAGATGGCTACACCTTC	CSVGRGDGYTF	TRBV29-1	.	TRBJ1-2	.
TGTGCCACCAGCAGAGATCAGGGATTTCCCTTACTCTATGGCTACACCTTC	CATSRDQGFPLLYGYTF	TRBV15	.	TRBJ1-2	.
TGTGCCAGCAGTGCGGCCCCGGGACAGGGGTGGATTGGCTACACCTTC	CASSAAPGQGWIGYTF	TRBV25-1	TRBD1	TRBJ1-2	.
TGCGCCAGCAGCCAAGTCGGAGCGGCGGCCTACGAGCAGTACTTC	CASSQVGAAAYEQYF	TRBV4-1	.	TRBJ2-7	.
TGTGCCAGCTCACCTAACGGTGTGGGAAACACCATATATTTT	CASSPNGVGNTIYF	TRBV18	.	TRBJ1-3	.
TGCGCCAGCAGCCCCCCGCAGCGGGGGGGGGAGACCCAGTACTTC	CASSPPQRGGETQYF	TRBV5-1	TRBD2	TRBJ2-5	.
TGCGCCAGCACCCCGGGACAGGGAAATTCACCCCTCCACTTT	CASTPGQGNSPLHF	TRBV5-1	TRBD1	TRBJ1-6	medium-sized
TGTGCCATCATTAAGGAGCGGGGGGGCCAAGAGCAGTTCTTC	CAIIKERGGQEQFF	TRBV10-3	TRBD2	TRBJ2-1	.
TGCGCCAGCAGCTTGGAACCGGGACAGCAAGAGACCCAGTACTTC	CASSLEPGQQETQYF	TRBV5-1	TRBD1	TRBJ2-5	.
TGTGCCAGCAGTGACCGGGAGAGCTACACCTTC	CASSDRESYTF	TRBV28	.	TRBJ1-2	once
TGTGCCAGCAGCTCGACAGGGGCAACTAATGAAAAACTGTTTTTT	CASSSTGATNEKLFF	TRBV7-3	TRBD1	TRBJ1-4	.
TGCGCCAGCAGCCGGGGGGACGCGGGTTTGAATGAAAAACTGTTTTTT	CASSRGDAGLNEKLFF	TRBV5-1	.	TRBJ1-4	few
TGTGCCAGCAGTCGCCTAAGTGGGACAGGGGGCACTGAAGCTTTCTTT	CASSRLSGTGGTEAFF	TRBV5-8	TRBD1	TRBJ1-1	.
TGTGCCAGCAGCCAGAATCGACTTCCCGGCTACACCTTC	CASSQNRLPGYTF	TRBV3-1/TRBV3-2	.	TRBJ1-2	.